This TCR beta chain is drawn from a study of T cells after somatic rescue of genetic block. TCRdb keeps only in-frame clones here, not all; method: immunoSEQ multiplex PCR. The sample lists about 72,000 clones, under 95% occurring once. Sequencing was carried out using peripheral blood mononuclear cells (PBMCs). This TCR was recovered from a man aged 25-45 years.

This chain's CDR3 is CASSSVRGGNEQFF. CDR3 DNA: TGTGCCAGCAGCTCTGTGCGAGGGGGCAATGAGCAGTTCTTC. The gene calls are TRBV7-9 and TRBJ2-1; a weak D match, TRBD1 (6 bases). The CDR3 loop spans 14 amino acids. Germline V lookup: CDR1 SEHNR, CDR2 FQNEAQ (reference sequence). V shed 4 bases and J shed 6 bases, with 13 bases lying between them.